This TCR beta chain was obtained from a study of low-dose radiotherapy and immunotherapy resistance in tumors. Looking at the study overall: Participants in Cohort 1 were administered 0.5 Gy per fraction at 2-week intervals, to a cumulative dose of 6.5 Gy. Intravenous administration to patients comprised nivolumab at 240 mg every two weeks and ipilimumab at 1 mg/kg every six weeks. At a dose of 200 mg/m2, intravenous cyclophosphamide was given every two weeks, one day before radiation and immunotherapy.

As to time point: before trial treatment. In the RACIN dose-escalation trial, donors got nivolumab plus ipilimumab with aspirin, cyclophosphamide and radiotherapy. Primers used for first-strand cDNA, a TRAV- and TRBV-specific set, covered both alpha and beta chains. TCRs were amplified for approximately 21 PCR cycles with a constant-region primer and V-primer adapter. One entry per CDR3 protein, called by TCRdb with MiXCR from the reads. The data contain under 90,000 distinct CDR3 sequences, over 15% of them singletons. There are 14 residues in the CDR3. J lost 1 base, V lost 7 bases, and 4 bases had no gene match. Germline CDR1 reads SGHRS; CDR2 reads YFSETQ. This clonotype was detected many times.

The source material was PBMCs, sampled before treatment. The V and J genes are TRBV5-1 and TRBJ2-7; 11 bases are shared with TRBD2. The TCR was taken from a male donor with prostate cancer. This chain's CDR3 is CASAGTSGSYEQYF. The DNA of the CDR3 is TGCGCCAGCGCCGGGACTAGCGGTTCCTACGAGCAGTACTTC.